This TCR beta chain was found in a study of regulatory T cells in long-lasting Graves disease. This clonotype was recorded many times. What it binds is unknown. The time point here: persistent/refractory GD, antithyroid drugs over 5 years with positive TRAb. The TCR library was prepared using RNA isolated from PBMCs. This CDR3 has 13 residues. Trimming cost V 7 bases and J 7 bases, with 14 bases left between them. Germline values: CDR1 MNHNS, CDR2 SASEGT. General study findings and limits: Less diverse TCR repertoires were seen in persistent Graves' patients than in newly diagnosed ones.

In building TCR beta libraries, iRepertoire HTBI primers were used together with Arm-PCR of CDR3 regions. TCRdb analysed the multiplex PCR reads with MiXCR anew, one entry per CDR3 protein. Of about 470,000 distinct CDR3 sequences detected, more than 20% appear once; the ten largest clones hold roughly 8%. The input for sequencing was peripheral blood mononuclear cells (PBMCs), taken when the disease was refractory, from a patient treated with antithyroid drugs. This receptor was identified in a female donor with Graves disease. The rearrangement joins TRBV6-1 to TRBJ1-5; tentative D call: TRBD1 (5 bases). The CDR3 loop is CASTWDANQPQHF. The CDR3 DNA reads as TGTGCCAGCACCTGGGACGCCAACCAGCCCCAGCATTTT.